What follows is one T cell receptor (beta chain) and its context. The target antigen is unknown. The CDR3 has 14 residues. V was shortened by 0 bases and J by 6 bases, with 14 bases between the two germline ends. Germline CDR1 reads GTSNPN; CDR2 reads SVGIG (reference sequence). The entry originates in a study of cytomegalovirus exposure and HLA in healthy donors. Study results and caveats: The authors later found TCR association rates varying by HLA locus, with DRB1 most and HLA-C fewest.

The PCR was carried out with 60 Vbeta primers and 13 Jbeta primers. TCRdb's table, derived via immunoSEQ multiplex PCR, lists solely in-frame clones and lacks some. The sample contains 150,000 to 200,000 clones, roughly four fifths of which appear only once. This TCR was sampled from a man in his fifties or sixties in good health and CMV-seropositive. Sample: PBMCs. The chain combines TRBV30 with TRBJ1-1; TRBD1 is a possible D gene (6 bases). DNA for the CDR3: TGTGCCTGGAGTGTTCTCGGGGGGCCCTCTGAAGCTTTCTTT. The encoded protein is CAWSVLGGPSEAFF. The whole variable domain, remainder taken from reference TRBV30 and TRBJ1-1, is SQTIHQWPATLVQPVGSPLSLECTVEGTSNPNLYWYRQAAGRGLQLLFYSVGIGQISSEVPQNLSASRPQDRQFILSSKKLLLSDSGFYLCAWSVLGGPSEAFFGQGTRLTVV.